The clone carrying this T cell receptor beta chain came up many times. Its antigen is currently unknown. Together with a sample-barcoded 5' primer, a J-beta primer mix was included in a second PCR lasting roughly 6 to 12 cycles. Each sample provided no less than 2.5 million CDR3-containing paired-end reads. TCRdb fed the 5' RACE reads into MiXCR, producing one record per CDR3 protein. The sample lists 1.5 million to 2 million distinct CDR3 sequences; under 30% were seen once. These data originate in a study of blood T cells in healthy people across ages. General study findings and limits: While age rose, TCR beta diversity per million T cells dropped in a roughly linear way. Strong correlation linked observed beta diversity and percent naive T cells. The diversity estimates, figures obtained from one million T cells, were considered underestimates.

The CDR3 length is 14 residues. The V and J ends lost 5 bases and 0 bases respectively, with 11 bases between them. Germline V gene lookup returns CDR1 DFQATT and CDR2 SNEGSKA (reference sequence). The rearrangement uses TRBV20-1 and TRBJ2-4; either TRBD1 or TRBD2 may supply D (5 bases each). The sample comprised blood. This receptor was taken from a woman between 25 and 40 years old in good health. The CDR3 is CSARRDQAKNIQYF. CDR3 coding DNA: TGCAGTGCTCGCCGGGACCAAGCCAAAAACATTCAGTACTTC.